In its sample, the clone carrying this TCR beta chain was seen once. Some clones are missing from TCRdb's copy, which holds only in-frame ones; the method was immunoSEQ multiplex PCR. The profile shows about 1 million clones, about 80% of them singletons. These data come from a study of shared clonotypes between healthy human individuals. V lost 6 bases, J lost 5 bases, and 15 bases lay in between. Germline lookup yields CDR1 WSHSY and CDR2 SAAADI. The CDR3 has 14 amino acids. The sequencing input was memory CD4+ T cells from PBMCs. Subset meaning: CD45RA-negative fraction. This receptor was taken from a young man in good health. Some clones in this sample may be carry-over from other donors' samples. V and J are TRBV10-2 and TRBJ2-3; D tentatively reads TRBD1 or TRBD2 (5 bases each). CDR3 in amino acids: CASRNAAGGDTQYF. In DNA form, the CDR3 reads TGCGCCAGCAGGAATGCTGCTGGGGGAGATACGCAGTATTTT.